The 4 T cell receptor beta chains listed next were all sequenced from one sample in a study of cytomegalovirus exposure and HLA in healthy donors. Amplification used 60 Vbeta primers and 13 Jbeta primers. Method: immunoSEQ multiplex PCR; TCRdb's copy keeps in-frame clones and lacks some. The sample consists of over 100,000 clones, approximately 80% of them appearing once. Material for sequencing was PBMCs. These TCRs come from a man aged 25-45 years in good health and CMV-seropositive.

The chain couples TRBV5-4 to TRBJ2-5, with TRBD2 matching over 8 bases. Germline V gene sequence: CDR1 SGHNT, CDR2 YYREEE (reference sequence). J was trimmed by 3 bases and V by 4 bases; bases with no gene match: 5. There are 14 residues in the CDR3. In DNA, the CDR3 is TGTGCCAGCAGCGGCGGGAGGCCCAAAGAGACCCAGTACTTC. The encoded protein is CASSGGRPKETQYF.

This chain joins TRBV2 and TRBJ2-3, with 11 bases that match TRBD1. The CDR3 is 15 residues long. Germline loops: CDR1 SNHLY, CDR2 FYNNEI. J lost 1 base, V lost 6 bases, and 3 bases had no gene match. CDR3 in amino acids: CASRPGQGGTDTQYF. The CDR3 bases are TGTGCCAGCAGGCCGGGACAGGGGGGCACAGATACGCAGTATTTT.

As DNA, the CDR3 is TGTGCCAGCAGTGCCGGGACAGGGGGAGAGACAGATACGCAGTATTTT. Its translation is CASSAGTGGETDTQYF. The chain carries TRBV27 and TRBJ2-3; 11 positions agree with TRBD1. Unmatched junction bases numbered 7, after V lost 5 bases and J lost 3 bases. The length of the CDR3 is 16 residues. From germline, CDR1 is MNHEY and CDR2 SMNVEV (reference sequence).

This clone was seen a handful of times. The genes are TRBV6-5 and TRBJ1-4; TRBD1 agrees at 7 bases. This CDR3 spans 16 amino acids. Germline V gives CDR1 MNHEY, CDR2 SVGAGI. V was pared by 0 bases and J by 8 bases, with 9 bases of the junction left unmatched. The CDR3 sequence is CASSYSTVGGREKLFF. The CDR3, as DNA: TGTGCCAGCAGTTACTCGACGGTAGGGGGCAGGGAAAAACTGTTTTTT.